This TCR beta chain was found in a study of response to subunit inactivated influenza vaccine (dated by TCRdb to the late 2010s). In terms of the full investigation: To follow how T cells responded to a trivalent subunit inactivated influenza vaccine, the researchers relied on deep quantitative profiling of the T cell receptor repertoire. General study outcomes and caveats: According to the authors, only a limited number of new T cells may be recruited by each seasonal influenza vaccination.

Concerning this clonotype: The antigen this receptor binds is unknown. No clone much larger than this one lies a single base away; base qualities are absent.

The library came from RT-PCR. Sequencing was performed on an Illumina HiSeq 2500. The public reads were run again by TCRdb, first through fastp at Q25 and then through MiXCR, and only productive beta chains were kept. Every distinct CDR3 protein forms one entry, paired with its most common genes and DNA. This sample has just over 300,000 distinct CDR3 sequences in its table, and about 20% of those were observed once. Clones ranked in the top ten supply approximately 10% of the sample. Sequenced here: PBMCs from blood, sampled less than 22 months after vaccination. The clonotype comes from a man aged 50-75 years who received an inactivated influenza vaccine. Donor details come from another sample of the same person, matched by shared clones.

The CDR3 here reads CAISAGTGGAAFF. The DNA sequence reads TGTGCCATCAGTGCCGGGACAGGGGGTGCAGCTTTCTTT. Recombination connected TRBV10-3 to TRBJ1-1; 11 middle bases align to TRBD1. The junction shows trimming of 4 bases on V and 10 bases on J, and the gene matches do not reach 5 bases of it. CDR1 is given as ENHRY and CDR2 as SYGVKD, both from the germline V gene. Taken from cysteine to phenylalanine, the CDR3 has 13 residues. Kept here is only the CDR3 DNA, which spans 39 bases and is read in frame from base 1.